One sample yielded the 8 T cell receptor beta chains listed below, sequenced in a study of blood T cells in healthy people across ages. For the second PCR, which ran for about 7 to 12 cycles, a sample-barcoded 5' primer and a J-beta primer mix were used. TCRdb reprocessed the 5' RACE reads with MiXCR, giving one entry per CDR3 protein. The sample comprises some 850,000 distinct CDR3 sequences, around 25% of which are singletons, and around 3% rests with the top ten. The same data also went into a second study, on T cells of mothers and their children.

Material for sequencing was blood. The receptors shown here come from a boy younger than 18 in good health.

The V and J genes are TRBV28 and TRBJ1-1, with D perhaps matching TRBD1 (5 bases). Trimming took off 8 bases at V and 11 bases at J, with 18 bases between the two ends. The CDR3 is 12 amino acids. CDR1 MDHEN and CDR2 SYDVKM come from the germline V gene. The CDR3 DNA follows: TGTGCCAGCGGGGACCGTCTCGGTTATGCTTTCTTT. Translated: CASGDRLGYAFF.

This chain links TRBV14 with TRBJ2-7; 10 nucleotides align to TRBD1. The junction had 10 bases not matched to a gene; V was cut back by 4 bases and J by 4 bases. From germline, CDR1 is SGHDN and CDR2 FVKESK. This CDR3 has 16 residues. CDR3 region: CASSLGQGTLGYEQYF. The DNA of the CDR3 is TGTGCCAGCAGCCTGGGACAGGGGACTTTAGGGTACGAGCAGTACTTC.

This rearrangement joins TRBV14 to TRBJ2-5; 10 bases line up with TRBD2. Germline CDR1 reads SGHDN; CDR2 reads FVKESK. V lost 2 bases, J lost 5 bases, and 8 bases stayed unmatched. The CDR3 length is 16 residues. The chain's CDR3 is CASSQRSGGLWETQYF. The CDR3 nucleotides are TGTGCCAGCAGCCAACGTAGCGGGGGGCTCTGGGAGACCCAGTACTTC.

The chain is built from TRBV6-6 and TRBJ1-6; D remains ambiguous. Germline-derived CDR1 and CDR2 are MNHNY and SVGAGI (reference sequence). Trimming removed 7 bases from V and 0 bases from J, with 7 bases in between. This CDR3 is built from 14 residues. Here the CDR3 DNA reads TGTGCCAGCACGGGGAGCTCCTATAATTCACCCCTCCACTTT. This gives the protein CASTGSSYNSPLHF.

The chain couples TRBV20-1 to TRBJ1-4, with D hard to call. The CDR3 consists of 16 residues. Trimming removed 6 bases from V and 0 bases from J, with 17 bases in between. Germline CDR1 and CDR2: DFQATT and SNEGSKA (reference sequence). The chain's CDR3 is CSAPALPGATNEKLFF. CDR3 bases: TGCAGTGCCCCGGCCCTTCCCGGTGCAACTAATGAAAAACTGTTTTTT.

This clonotype appeared a single time. The chain couples TRBV6-6 to TRBJ1-1, with D hard to call. The length of the CDR3 is 12 residues. Germline assignment: CDR1 MNHNY and CDR2 SVGAGI (reference sequence). The V end lost 2 bases, the J end lost 8 bases, and 9 bases lay between the germline ends. The CDR3, as DNA: TGTGCCAGCAGTTACCTCGGGGAAGAAGCTTTCTTT. Amino acids: CASSYLGEEAFF.

This clonotype turned up a few times. The rearrangement joins TRBV7-9 to TRBJ1-1; D unresolved. This CDR3 comprises 15 residues. Germline assignment: CDR1 SEHNR and CDR2 FQNEAQ (reference sequence). V lost 0 bases to trimming and J lost 2 bases, with 10 bases between them. The CDR3 region is CASSLAPGGNTEAFF. The CDR3 region has the DNA TGTGCCAGCAGCTTAGCGCCGGGAGGCAACACTGAAGCTTTCTTT.

This chain uses TRBV29-1 with TRBJ1-2; weak D call: TRBD1 (5 bases). CDR1 and CDR2 (germline): SQVTM, ANQGSEA. This CDR3 is built from 15 residues. Trimming shortened V by 6 bases and J by 1 base, and 18 bases separated the two germline ends. The CDR3 reads CSVATGQGNNYGYTF. The CDR3 region has the DNA TGCAGCGTCGCTACCGGCCAGGGTAATAACTATGGCTACACCTTC.